The following is a T cell receptor beta chain sequence with its context. This specimen belongs to a study of PD-L1 blockade in urothelial cancer. For the study at large: Dosed intravenously at 1,200 mg every 3 weeks, atezolizumab was initiated by patients in the mid-2010s. Male sex and bladder-origin urothelial cancer characterized about 90% of the roughly 30 patients. There were a median of about 150,000 T cells in blood samples.

Method: immunoSEQ multiplex PCR; TCRdb's copy keeps in-frame clones and lacks some. This sample carries some 100,000 clones, 89% of them seen once, and the ten largest clones take roughly 0.88%. Time point specified: pretreatment peripheral blood. Disease in patients was locally advanced or metastatic urothelial carcinoma. The ends were cut back, 5 bases at V and 3 bases at J, with 20 bases in the middle. The CDR3 covers 16 residues. Germline CDR1 reads MDHEN; CDR2 reads SYDVKM. The chain carries TRBV28 and TRBJ2-7; TRBD1 is a possible D gene (6 bases). The receptor comes from a woman of 80 years or more with urothelial cancer. This specimen consisted of PBMCs, obtained around atezolizumab (anti-PD-L1) treatment. The CDR3 nucleotides read TGTGCCAGCAGTACCCGGACAGTGAACCCTATCTACGAGCAGTACTTC. It yields the protein CASSTRTVNPIYEQYF.